Listed below are T cell receptor beta chains from one sample, sequenced in a study of blood T cells in healthy people across ages. TCRdb processed the 5' RACE reads anew with MiXCR; each CDR3 protein has one entry. The repertoire holds 1.5 million to 2 million distinct CDR3 sequences, roughly 50% seen once, with around 2.1% in the top ten. The sample consisted of blood. The receptor set was obtained from a woman in her thirties or forties in good health. Each CDR3 is given with its conserved first and last residue. A D gene is named only where the DNA matches it firmly. A clone size is listed for some rows: how often the clone was seen (once, few, many), or a class if it is expanded.

V gene: TRBV19
J gene: TRBJ2-3
D gene: TRBD2
clone size: -
CDR3 protein: CASSTRLAGRVDTQYF
CDR3 DNA: TGTGCCAGTAGTACCCGGCTAGCGGGGCGAGTTGATACGCAGTATTTT

V gene: TRBV3-1
J gene: TRBJ2-5
D gene: TRBD2
clone size: -
CDR3 protein: CASSQDRRTRDLWETQYF
CDR3 DNA: TGTGCCAGCAGCCAAGATAGGCGGACTAGAGATTTATGGGAGACCCAGTACTTC

V gene: TRBV6-5
J gene: TRBJ1-2
D gene: TRBD1
clone size: -
CDR3 protein: CASRQTLGQKGYGYTF
CDR3 DNA: TGTGCCAGCAGACAGACTCTGGGACAGAAGGGCTATGGCTACACCTTC

V gene: TRBV3-1
J gene: TRBJ2-3
D gene: TRBD1
clone size: -
CDR3 protein: CASSQEGTGVLDTQYF
CDR3 DNA: TGTGCCAGCAGCCAAGAAGGAACAGGGGTCCTAGATACGCAGTATTTT

V gene: TRBV10-3
J gene: TRBJ1-5
D gene: -
clone size: -
CDR3 protein: CGRQTHRRRSDQPQHF
CDR3 DNA: TGTGGTCGACAAACTCACAGGCGACGGTCAGATCAGCCCCAGCATTTT

V gene: TRBV7-2
J gene: TRBJ2-5
D gene: -
clone size: few
CDR3 protein: CASSKSPAGAETQYF
CDR3 DNA: TGTGCCAGCAGCAAAAGCCCTGCCGGAGCGGAGACCCAGTACTTC

V gene: TRBV19
J gene: TRBJ2-7
D gene: -
clone size: -
CDR3 protein: CASSSQPNFYEQYF
CDR3 DNA: TGTGCCAGTAGTAGCCAGCCCAACTTCTACGAGCAGTACTTC

V gene: TRBV5-1
J gene: TRBJ2-6
D gene: -
clone size: -
CDR3 protein: CASSFSGEAGANVLTF
CDR3 DNA: TGCGCCAGCAGCTTCTCGGGTGAGGCTGGGGCCAACGTCCTGACTTTC

V gene: TRBV12-3/TRBV12-4
J gene: TRBJ2-3
D gene: -
clone size: -
CDR3 protein: CASSLGAHMQYF
CDR3 DNA: TGTGCCAGCAGTTTAGGAGCCCATATGCAGTATTTT

V gene: TRBV6-5
J gene: TRBJ2-5
D gene: TRBD2
clone size: -
CDR3 protein: CASKGLAVNQETQYF
CDR3 DNA: TGTGCCAGCAAAGGGCTAGCGGTGAACCAAGAGACCCAGTACTTC

V gene: TRBV6-1
J gene: TRBJ2-3
D gene: TRBD2
clone size: -
CDR3 protein: CASSPGLAGAPDTQYF
CDR3 DNA: TGTGCCAGCAGCCCGGGACTAGCGGGGGCTCCAGATACGCAGTATTTT

V gene: TRBV7-2
J gene: TRBJ2-7
D gene: -
clone size: -
CDR3 protein: CASSLVAGHQSSYEQYF
CDR3 DNA: TGTGCCAGCAGCTTAGTTGCCGGACACCAAAGCTCCTACGAGCAGTACTTC

V gene: TRBV28
J gene: TRBJ2-7
D gene: -
clone size: -
CDR3 protein: CASSTDPSYEQYF
CDR3 DNA: TGTGCCAGCAGCACTGACCCCTCCTACGAGCAGTACTTC

V gene: TRBV6-2/TRBV6-3
J gene: TRBJ1-2
D gene: -
clone size: -
CDR3 protein: CASSYFETNYGYTF
CDR3 DNA: TGTGCCAGCAGTTACTTCGAGACCAACTATGGCTACACCTTC

V gene: TRBV20-1
J gene: TRBJ2-1
D gene: -
clone size: few
CDR3 protein: CSAILIYNEQFF
CDR3 DNA: TGCAGTGCAATTCTAATATACAATGAGCAGTTCTTC

V gene: TRBV10-3
J gene: TRBJ2-3
D gene: -
clone size: few
CDR3 protein: CATGLITDTQYF
CDR3 DNA: TGTGCCACCGGACTAATCACAGATACGCAGTATTTT

V gene: TRBV27
J gene: TRBJ2-1
D gene: -
clone size: -
CDR3 protein: CASSSGSANEQFF
CDR3 DNA: TGTGCCAGCAGCTCCGGGAGTGCCAATGAGCAGTTCTTC

V gene: TRBV7-2
J gene: TRBJ2-1
D gene: TRBD2
clone size: few
CDR3 protein: CASSSGTSGGVYNEQFF
CDR3 DNA: TGTGCCAGCAGCTCTGGGACTAGCGGGGGGGTCTACAATGAGCAGTTCTTC

V gene: TRBV20-1
J gene: TRBJ2-1
D gene: -
clone size: many
CDR3 protein: CSARGRRGGNEQFF
CDR3 DNA: TGCAGTGCTAGAGGACGGAGGGGTGGCAATGAGCAGTTCTTC

V gene: TRBV11-2
J gene: TRBJ2-3
D gene: -
clone size: -
CDR3 protein: CAGRHRNADTQYF
CDR3 DNA: TGTGCCGGCAGACACCGTAACGCAGATACGCAGTATTTT

V gene: TRBV27
J gene: TRBJ2-1
D gene: -
clone size: -
CDR3 protein: CASTNGGSYNEQFF
CDR3 DNA: TGTGCCAGCACCAACGGGGGCTCCTACAATGAGCAGTTCTTC

V gene: TRBV20-1
J gene: TRBJ2-1
D gene: TRBD2
clone size: -
CDR3 protein: CSARGLAENNEQFF
CDR3 DNA: TGCAGTGCTAGAGGACTAGCGGAGAACAATGAGCAGTTCTTC

V gene: TRBV10-2
J gene: TRBJ2-5
D gene: -
clone size: -
CDR3 protein: CASSESLRIQETQYF
CDR3 DNA: TGCGCCAGCAGTGAGTCCCTCCGGATCCAAGAGACCCAGTACTTC

V gene: TRBV6-6
J gene: TRBJ2-3
D gene: TRBD1
clone size: -
CDR3 protein: CASRGRTGGEDTQYF
CDR3 DNA: TGTGCCAGCAGGGGTCGGACAGGGGGCGAGGATACGCAGTATTTT

V gene: TRBV20-1
J gene: TRBJ1-4
D gene: TRBD1
clone size: -
CDR3 protein: CSARDRVTGAGNEKLFF
CDR3 DNA: TGCAGTGCTAGAGATCGAGTGACAGGGGCTGGAAATGAAAAACTGTTTTTT

V gene: TRBV7-8
J gene: TRBJ2-1
D gene: -
clone size: -
CDR3 protein: CASSLVSPRWDEQFF
CDR3 DNA: TGCGCCAGCAGCTTAGTCTCCCCTCGGTGGGATGAGCAGTTCTTC

V gene: TRBV4-1
J gene: TRBJ2-4
D gene: TRBD1
clone size: -
CDR3 protein: CASSPPGQGTNIQYF
CDR3 DNA: TGCGCCAGCAGCCCCCCGGGACAGGGCACGAACATTCAGTACTTC

V gene: TRBV10-2
J gene: TRBJ1-2
D gene: TRBD1
clone size: few
CDR3 protein: CASSQQGADGGYTF
CDR3 DNA: TGCGCCAGCAGTCAACAGGGGGCGGATGGTGGCTACACCTTC

V gene: TRBV5-1
J gene: TRBJ1-4
D gene: -
clone size: -
CDR3 protein: CASSSAQAPGGEKLFF
CDR3 DNA: TGCGCCAGCAGCTCTGCCCAGGCTCCCGGAGGGGAAAAACTGTTTTTT

V gene: TRBV15
J gene: TRBJ2-3
D gene: -
clone size: -
CDR3 protein: CATSRDLATDTQYF
CDR3 DNA: TGTGCCACCAGCAGAGATCTAGCTACAGATACGCAGTATTTT

V gene: TRBV2
J gene: TRBJ2-6
D gene: -
clone size: -
CDR3 protein: CASRIQGSSNVLTF
CDR3 DNA: TGTGCCAGCAGGATTCAGGGTTCCTCCAACGTCCTGACTTTC

V gene: TRBV28
J gene: TRBJ2-1
D gene: -
clone size: -
CDR3 protein: CASSFSGERKNEQFF
CDR3 DNA: TGTGCCAGCAGTTTCTCGGGGGAACGAAAGAATGAGCAGTTCTTC

V gene: TRBV6-6
J gene: TRBJ2-7
D gene: TRBD1
clone size: -
CDR3 protein: CASSSGTGRVREQYF
CDR3 DNA: TGTGCCAGCAGCTCCGGGACAGGGAGGGTTCGCGAGCAGTACTTC

V gene: TRBV4-2
J gene: TRBJ1-1
D gene: -
clone size: -
CDR3 protein: CASSQEEEGGRTEAFF
CDR3 DNA: TGTGCCAGCAGCCAAGAGGAGGAGGGAGGAAGGACTGAAGCTTTCTTT

V gene: TRBV20-1
J gene: TRBJ2-7
D gene: -
clone size: few
CDR3 protein: CSARDIGRYYEQYF
CDR3 DNA: TGCAGTGCTAGAGATATAGGCAGGTACTACGAGCAGTACTTC

V gene: TRBV12-3/TRBV12-4
J gene: TRBJ2-6
D gene: TRBD1
clone size: few
CDR3 protein: CASRPTGAGANVLTF
CDR3 DNA: TGTGCCAGCAGACCGACAGGGGCTGGGGCCAACGTCCTGACTTTC

V gene: TRBV6-2/TRBV6-3
J gene: TRBJ2-7
D gene: -
clone size: -
CDR3 protein: CASRHNYEQYF
CDR3 DNA: TGTGCCAGCAGGCACAATTACGAGCAGTACTTC